This TCR beta chain was identified in a study of neurological immune-mediated disorders. Study results and caveats: Healthy controls had more TCR clonal expansion than multiple sclerosis, which showed the least, whereas HTLV-1-associated myelopathy showed the most.

Germline CDR1 reads LGHNA; CDR2 reads YSLEER. There are 13 residues in the CDR3. V shed 5 bases, J shed 4 bases, and the junction held 4 bases outside the gene matches. As regards this clonotype: Its matching antigen is unknown.

Per sequencing run, 15-18 subjects together gave over 160 million TCR-beta sequences. MiXCR, run by TCRdb on the 5' RACE reads, gives a single entry per CDR3 protein. The table has roughly 28,000 distinct CDR3 sequences, approximately 12% seen once. J is TRBJ1-2 and V is TRBV4-3; 7 bases fit TRBD1. What was sequenced was PBMCs. This sequence was found in a man in his 60s in good health. The CDR3 spells CASSSGQSYGYTF. The CDR3 region has the DNA TGCGCCAGCAGCTCGGGACAGTCCTATGGCTACACCTTC.